The clone carrying this T cell receptor (beta chain) was counted only a few times. What it recognizes is unknown. Trimming removed 2 bases from V and 6 bases from J; junction bases left unmatched: 8. Germline CDR1 is SQVTM and CDR2 is ANQGSEA. The CDR3 consists of 14 residues. For TCR, cDNA came from 5'RACE template switching, which added a universal primer site and UMIs. TCRdb reprocessed the 5' RACE reads with MiXCR, giving one entry per CDR3 protein. The table lists about 260,000 distinct CDR3 sequences, around 5.2% of them singletons. This entry is derived from a study of T cells after yellow fever vaccination. About the research overall: SMART-Seq v4 Ultra Low Input served to prepare low-cell-number fractions.

Broader study findings: Subsequent booster samples again held most clones from primary vaccination (more than 95% CD4, about 85% CD8).

This chain connects TRBV29-1 to TRBJ2-5, with 8 bases aligning to TRBD2. This clonotype was sampled from a man between 18 and 35 years old who received the YFV17D yellow fever vaccine. Sequences were derived from CD4+ T cells sorted from PBMCs, sampled on the day of the yellow fever booster vaccination. The CDR3 DNA reads as TGCAGCGTTGAAATAGGATCGGGGGGGAAGACCCAGTACTTC. It yields the protein CSVEIGSGGKTQYF.